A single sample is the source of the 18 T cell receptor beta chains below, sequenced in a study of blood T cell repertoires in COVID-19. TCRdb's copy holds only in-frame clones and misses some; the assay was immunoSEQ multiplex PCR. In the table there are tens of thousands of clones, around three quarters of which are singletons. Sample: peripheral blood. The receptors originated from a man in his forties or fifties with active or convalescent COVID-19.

The CDR3 nucleotides are TGTGCCAGCAGCCCCTACCGGGACAGGGTGGGCGAGCAGTACTTC. Encoded protein: CASSPYRDRVGEQYF. This chain connects TRBV7-8 to TRBJ2-7; 9 bases line up with TRBD1. Trimming cost V 5 bases and J 6 bases; bases outside gene matches: 11. Germline values: CDR1 SGHVS, CDR2 FQNEAQ. There are 15 residues in the CDR3.

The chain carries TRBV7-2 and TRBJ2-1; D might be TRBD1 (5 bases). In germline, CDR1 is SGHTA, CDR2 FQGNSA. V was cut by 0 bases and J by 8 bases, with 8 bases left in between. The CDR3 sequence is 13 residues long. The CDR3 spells CASSLARADEQFF. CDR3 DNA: TGTGCCAGCAGCTTAGCCAGGGCCGATGAGCAGTTCTTC.

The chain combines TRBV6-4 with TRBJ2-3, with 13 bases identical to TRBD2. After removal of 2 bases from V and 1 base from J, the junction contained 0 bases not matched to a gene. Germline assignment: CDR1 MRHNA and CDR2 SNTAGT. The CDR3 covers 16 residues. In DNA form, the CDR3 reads TGTGCCAGCAGTGACGGGACTAGCGGGGGCACAGATACGCAGTATTTT. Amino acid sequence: CASSDGTSGGTDTQYF.

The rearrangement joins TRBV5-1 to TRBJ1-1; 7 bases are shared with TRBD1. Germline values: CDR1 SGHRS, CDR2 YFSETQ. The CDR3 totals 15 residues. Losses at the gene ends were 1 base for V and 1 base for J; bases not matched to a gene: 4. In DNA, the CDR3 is TGCGCCAGCAGCTTGAGGGGACAGACGAACACTGAAGCTTTCTTT. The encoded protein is CASSLRGQTNTEAFF.

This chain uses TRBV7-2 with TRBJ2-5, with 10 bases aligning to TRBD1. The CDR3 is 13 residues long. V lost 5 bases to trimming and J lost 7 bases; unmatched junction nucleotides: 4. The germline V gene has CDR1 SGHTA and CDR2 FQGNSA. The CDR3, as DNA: TGTGCCAGCAGCCCGACAGGGGGCTTGACCCAGTACTTC. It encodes CASSPTGGLTQYF.

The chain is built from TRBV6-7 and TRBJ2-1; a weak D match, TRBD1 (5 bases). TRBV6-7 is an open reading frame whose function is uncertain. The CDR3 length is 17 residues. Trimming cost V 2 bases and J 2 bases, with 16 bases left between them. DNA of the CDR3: TGTGCCAGCAGTTACGGAAGGCAGGGTATCGCCTACAATGAGCAGTTCTTC. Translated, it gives CASSYGRQGIAYNEQFF.

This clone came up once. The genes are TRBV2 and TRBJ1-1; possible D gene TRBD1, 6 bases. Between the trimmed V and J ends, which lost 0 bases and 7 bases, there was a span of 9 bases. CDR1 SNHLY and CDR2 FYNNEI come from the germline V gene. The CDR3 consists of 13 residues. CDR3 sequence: CASSEAKGVEAFF. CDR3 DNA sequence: TGTGCCAGCAGTGAAGCGAAGGGGGTTGAAGCTTTCTTT.

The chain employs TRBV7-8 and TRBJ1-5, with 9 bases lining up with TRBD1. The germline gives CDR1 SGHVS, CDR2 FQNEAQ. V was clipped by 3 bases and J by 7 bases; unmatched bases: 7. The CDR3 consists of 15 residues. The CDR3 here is CASSFGDRVQQPQHF. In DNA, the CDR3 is TGTGCCAGCAGCTTCGGGGACAGGGTACAGCAGCCCCAGCATTTT.

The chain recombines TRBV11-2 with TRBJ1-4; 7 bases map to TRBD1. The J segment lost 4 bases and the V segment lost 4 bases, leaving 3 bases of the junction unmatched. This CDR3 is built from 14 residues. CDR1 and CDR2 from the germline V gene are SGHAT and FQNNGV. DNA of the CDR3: TGTGCCAGCAGCTGGGGACAGTTTAATGAAAAACTGTTTTTT. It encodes CASSWGQFNEKLFF.

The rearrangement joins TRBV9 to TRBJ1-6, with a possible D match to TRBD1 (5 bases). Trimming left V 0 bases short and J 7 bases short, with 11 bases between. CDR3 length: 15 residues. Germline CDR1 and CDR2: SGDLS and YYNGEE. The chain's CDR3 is CASSVEQGRNSPLHF. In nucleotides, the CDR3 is TGTGCCAGCAGCGTAGAGCAGGGAAGAAATTCACCCCTCCACTTT.

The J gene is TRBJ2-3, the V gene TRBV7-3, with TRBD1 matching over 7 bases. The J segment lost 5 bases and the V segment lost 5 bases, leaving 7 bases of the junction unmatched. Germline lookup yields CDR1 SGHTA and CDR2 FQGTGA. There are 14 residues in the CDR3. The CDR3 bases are TGTGCCAGCAGCCCACAGGGGTTGGGAGATACGCAGTATTTT. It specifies CASSPQGLGDTQYF.

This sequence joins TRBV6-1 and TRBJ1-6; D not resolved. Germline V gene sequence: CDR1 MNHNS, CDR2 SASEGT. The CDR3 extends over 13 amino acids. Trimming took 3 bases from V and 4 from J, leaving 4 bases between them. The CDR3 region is CASSDGYNSPLHF. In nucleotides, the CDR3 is TGTGCCAGCAGTGACGGGTATAATTCACCCCTCCACTTT.

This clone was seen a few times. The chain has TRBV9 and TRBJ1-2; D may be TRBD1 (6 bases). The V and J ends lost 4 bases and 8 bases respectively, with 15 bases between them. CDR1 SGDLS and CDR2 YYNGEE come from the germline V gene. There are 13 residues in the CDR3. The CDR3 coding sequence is TGTGCCAGCAGCAAAGGACCGGGGGGCGGCTACACCTTC. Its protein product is CASSKGPGGGYTF.

For the CDR3, the DNA is TGTGCCAGCAGCTCCAACGTGGGACAGGCCATAACTTATGGCTACACCTTC. This gives the protein CASSSNVGQAITYGYTF. The chain recombines TRBV7-9 with TRBJ1-2; TRBD1 aligns across 8 bases. From germline, CDR1 is SEHNR and CDR2 FQNEAQ (reference sequence). This CDR3 comprises 17 residues. V was pared by 4 bases and J by 5 bases, with 15 bases of the junction left unmatched. Supplemented by reference TRBV7-9 and TRBJ1-2, the full variable domain reads DTGVSQNPRHKITKRGQNVTFRCDPISEHNRLYWYRQTLGQGPEFLTYFQNEAQLEKSRLLSDRFSAERPKGSFSTLEIQRTEQGDSAMYLCASSSNVGQAITYGYTFGSGTRLTVV.

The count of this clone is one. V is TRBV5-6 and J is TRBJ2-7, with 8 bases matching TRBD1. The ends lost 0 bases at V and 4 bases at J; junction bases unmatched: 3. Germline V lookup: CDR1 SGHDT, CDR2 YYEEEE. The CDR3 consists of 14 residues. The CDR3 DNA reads TGTGCCAGCAGCTTGGCAGGGGGCAGGTACGAGCAGTACTTC. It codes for CASSLAGGRYEQYF.

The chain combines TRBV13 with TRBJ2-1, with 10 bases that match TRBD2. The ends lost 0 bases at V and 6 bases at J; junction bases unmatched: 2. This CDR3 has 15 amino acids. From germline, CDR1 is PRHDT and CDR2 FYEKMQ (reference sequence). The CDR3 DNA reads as TGTGCCAGCAGCTTAGGACTAGCGGGGACCAATGAGCAGTTCTTC. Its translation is CASSLGLAGTNEQFF. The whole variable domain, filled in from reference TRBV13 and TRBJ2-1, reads AAGVIQSPRHLIKEKRETATLKCYPIPRHDTVYWYQQGPGQDPQFLISFYEKMQSDKGSIPDRFSAQQFSDYHSELNMSSLELGDSALYFCASSLGLAGTNEQFFGPGTRLTVL.

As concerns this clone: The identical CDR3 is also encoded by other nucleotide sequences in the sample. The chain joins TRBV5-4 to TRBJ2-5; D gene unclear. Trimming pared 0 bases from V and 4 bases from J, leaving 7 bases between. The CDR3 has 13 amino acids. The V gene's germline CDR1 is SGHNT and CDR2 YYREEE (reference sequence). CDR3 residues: CASSLVPGETQYF. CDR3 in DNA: TGTGCCAGCAGCTTGGTGCCGGGAGAGACCCAGTACTTC.

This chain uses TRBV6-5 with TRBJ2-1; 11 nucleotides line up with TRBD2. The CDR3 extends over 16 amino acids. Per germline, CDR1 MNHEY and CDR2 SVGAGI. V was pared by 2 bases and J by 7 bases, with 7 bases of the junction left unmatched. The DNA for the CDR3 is TGTGCCAGCAGTTACGCGGGACTAGCGGCGTCAAATGAGCAGTTCTTC. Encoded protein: CASSYAGLAASNEQFF.